The TCR beta chain under discussion was sequenced for a study of shared clonotypes between healthy human individuals. The V gene lost 4 bases and the J gene lost 4 bases, with 10 bases spanning the gap. CDR1 MGHDK and CDR2 SYGVNS come from the germline V gene. The CDR3 is made up of 13 amino acids. Clones were read by immunoSEQ multiplex PCR, and TCRdb kept only the in-frame ones, dropping some. The sample lists under 750,000 clones, over 55% occurring once. Study-wide points: The four-donor shared clonotypes exceeded non-shared clonotypes in generation probability, with non-shared ones scoring lower.

As to this clone: Its antigen is still unknown.

The sequenced material came from memory CD4+ T cells sorted from blood. Subset given: CD45RA-negative fraction. This clonotype was sampled from a woman in her twenties or thirties in good health. The V call is TRBV25-1, the J call TRBJ1-2, with unresolved D. Here the CDR3 reads CASSARTLYGYTF. The CDR3 DNA sequence: TGTGCCAGCAGTGCAAGGACCCTCTATGGCTACACCTTC.